These 25 T cell receptor beta chains were all obtained from the same sample, sequenced in a study of blood T cell repertoires in COVID-19. Libraries were prepared by immunoSEQ multiplex PCR; TCRdb keeps only in-frame clonotypes and omits some of them. The data show about 300,000 clones, approximately 90% seen once. Sequencing was performed on PBMCs or T cells enriched from blood (not recorded which). These receptor sequences come from a woman between 18 and 29 years old who had recovered from COVID-19.

This chain connects TRBV13 to TRBJ1-1; 7 positions match TRBD1. This CDR3 comprises 14 residues. V dropped 5 bases and J dropped 3; count of bases not matched to a gene: 6. Per germline, CDR1 PRHDT and CDR2 FYEKMQ (reference sequence). This CDR3 is CASSNRDSYTEAFF. DNA for the CDR3: TGTGCCAGCAGCAACCGGGACAGTTACACTGAAGCTTTCTTT.

This chain uses TRBV28 with TRBJ1-2; 8 positions match TRBD1. The V and J ends lost 6 bases and 4 bases, in that order; junction bases with no gene match: 4. CDR1 and CDR2 (germline): MDHEN, SYDVKM. The CDR3 length is 13 residues. The CDR3 sequence is CASSHGQGYGYTF. The CDR3 DNA follows: TGTGCCAGCAGCCACGGACAGGGCTATGGCTACACCTTC.

This chain joins TRBV7-2 and TRBJ2-6, with TRBD1 matching 7 bases. J gave up 5 bases and V 5 bases, and 12 bases lay outside the gene matches. Germline assignment: CDR1 SGHTA and CDR2 FQGNSA. This CDR3 is 17 amino acids long. The CDR3 DNA is TGTGCCAGCAGCGCCCGGGACAGAGGCTTTCGGGCCAACGTCCTGACTTTC. Its protein product is CASSARDRGFRANVLTF.

This rearrangement joins TRBV7-7 to TRBJ1-6, with a possible D match to TRBD1 (5 bases). The CDR3 totals 14 residues. CDR1 is SSHAT and CDR2 is FNYEAQ in the germline V gene (reference sequence). The V end lost 5 bases, the J end lost 7 bases, and 12 bases lay between the germline ends. CDR3 DNA: TGTGCCAGCAGCGCCGGGGGGTACAATTCACCCCTCCACTTT. It codes for CASSAGGYNSPLHF.

V gene TRBV9 combines with J gene TRBJ1-5; D gene unclear. Germline V gives CDR1 SGDLS, CDR2 YYNGEE. The CDR3 sequence is 13 residues long. Deletions cut 0 bases from V and 2 bases from J, with 3 bases between. CDR3 loop: CASSVAGNQPQHF. The CDR3 DNA reads as TGTGCCAGCAGCGTAGCAGGCAATCAGCCCCAGCATTTT.

The chain has TRBV12-3 or TRBV12-4 and TRBJ2-3, with D uncertain. The CDR3 is 12 amino acids. The V end lost 5 bases, the J end lost 5 bases, and 8 bases lay between the germline ends. This CDR3 reads CASSQAGDTQYF. In DNA, the CDR3 is TGTGCCAGCAGTCAAGCTGGAGATACGCAGTATTTT.

V gene TRBV6-5 combines with J gene TRBJ2-5; maybe TRBD1 (6 bases). Germline V gene data show CDR1 as MNHEY and CDR2 as SVGAGI. This CDR3 region has 13 residues. With 2 bases removed from V and 3 bases from J, the gap between germline ends came to 7 bases. The CDR3 sequence is CASSYGQKETQYF. The CDR3 nucleotides are TGTGCCAGCAGTTACGGACAGAAAGAGACCCAGTACTTC.

The chain uses TRBV2 and TRBJ2-7; 9 nucleotides match TRBD2. The CDR3 length is 15 residues. The germline gives CDR1 SNHLY, CDR2 FYNNEI. V trimming: 3 bases; J trimming: 3 bases; junction bases outside the gene matches: 6. The chain's CDR3 is CASSEARGGYYEQYF. Here the CDR3 DNA reads TGTGCCAGCAGTGAGGCGCGGGGGGGATACTACGAGCAGTACTTC. The full variable domain, completed using reference TRBV2 and TRBJ2-7, is EPEVTQTPSHQVTQMGQEVILRCVPISNHLYFYWYRQILGQKVEFLVSFYNNEISEKSEIFDDQFSVERPDGSNFTLKIRSTKLEDSAMYFCASSEARGGYYEQYFGPGTRLTVT.

This clone came up once. V gene TRBV7-8 combines with J gene TRBJ2-3, with TRBD1 identical over 8 bases. With 3 bases clipped from V and 1 base from J, the junction kept 6 bases outside the gene matches. Per the germline V gene, CDR1 is SGHVS and CDR2 is FQNEAQ. There are 16 residues in the CDR3. The CDR3 DNA reads as TGTGCCAGCAGCTTGAACAGGGGGTCCCGCACAGATACGCAGTATTTT. As protein: CASSLNRGSRTDTQYF.

The gene calls are TRBV10-3 and TRBJ2-2; 10 bases are a match to TRBD1. V lost 2 bases, J lost 5 bases, and 2 bases stayed unmatched. The CDR3 contains 15 residues. Germline values: CDR1 ENHRY, CDR2 SYGVKD. CDR3 DNA: TGTGCCATCAGTGAGCGGGACAGGGGAACCGGGGAGCTGTTTTTT. This codes for CAISERDRGTGELFF.

CDR3 DNA: TGTGCCAGCAGTTTCGGACAGGGCAGGGGCGGCTACACCTTC. As protein: CASSFGQGRGGYTF. The J gene is TRBJ1-2, the V gene TRBV27, with 8 bases identical to TRBD1. The CDR3 extends over 14 amino acids. Germline V gene sequence: CDR1 MNHEY, CDR2 SMNVEV (reference sequence). Germline trimming cut 3 bases from V and 8 bases from J; bases unmatched to any gene: 8.

The chain uses TRBV6-1 and TRBJ1-4; 7 nucleotides agree with TRBD1. CDR3 length equals 14 residues. Germline V CDR1 and CDR2: MNHNS, SASEGT. V lost 2 bases to trimming and J lost 8 bases; unmatched junction nucleotides: 5. The CDR3 sequence: CASSELTGDEKLFF. The DNA of the CDR3 is TGTGCCAGCAGTGAACTCACAGGGGACGAAAAACTGTTTTTT.

The chain recombines TRBV5-1 with TRBJ2-7, with D possibly TRBD1 on 6 matching bases. Germline CDR1 and CDR2: SGHRS and YFSETQ. The CDR3 spans 13 residues. V was pared by 3 bases and J by 2 bases, with 9 bases between. CDR3 DNA sequence: TGCGCCAGCAGCTACAGGGAACCCTACGAGCAGTACTTC. It encodes CASSYREPYEQYF.

This clone was observed once. V usage is TRBV7-2 and J usage is TRBJ2-5; 7 bases are shared with TRBD2. Germline assignment: CDR1 SGHTA and CDR2 FQGNSA. V dropped 1 base and J dropped 4; count of bases not matched to a gene: 6. This CDR3 contains 15 residues. The CDR3 DNA reads TGTGCCAGCAGCTTAGTTAGGGCGGGAGTAGAGACCCAGTACTTC. It translates to CASSLVRAGVETQYF.

V gene TRBV9 combines with J gene TRBJ2-6; 7 positions agree with TRBD1. Germline V gene data show CDR1 as SGDLS and CDR2 as YYNGEE. The CDR3 sequence is 17 residues long. The ends lost 0 bases at V and 2 bases at J; junction bases unmatched: 5. Here the CDR3 reads CASSVVRDRAGANVLTF. The CDR3 DNA follows: TGTGCCAGCAGCGTAGTCCGCGACAGGGCTGGGGCCAACGTCCTGACTTTC.

The chain recombines TRBV3-1 (or the pseudogene TRBV3-2) with TRBJ2-7; the match to TRBD2 covers 8 bases. V gave up 4 bases and J gave up 0 bases; unmatched junction bases: 8. This CDR3 has 16 residues. Germline values: CDR1 LGHDT, CDR2 YNNKEL (reference sequence). The CDR3 coding sequence is TGTGCCAGCAGCCCATCCGGGACTAGGAGCTCCTACGAGCAGTACTTC. Its protein is CASSPSGTRSSYEQYF.

The chain is built from TRBV7-3 and TRBJ2-7, with D possibly being TRBD2 (6 bases). Germline V gene lookup returns CDR1 SGHTA and CDR2 FQGTGA. Trimming took 3 bases from V and 6 from J, leaving 12 bases between them. The CDR3 has 13 amino acids. The CDR3 DNA reads as TGTGCCAGCAGCTTCTTCGGGGGAGGCGAGCAGTACTTC. Translated, it gives CASSFFGGGEQYF. The full variable domain, completed using reference TRBV7-3 and TRBJ2-7, is GAGVSQTPSNKVTEKGKYVELRCDPISGHTALYWYRQSLGQGPEFLIYFQGTGAADDSGLPNDRFFAVRPEGSVSTLKIQRTERGDSAVYLCASSFFGGGEQYFGPGTRLTVT.

This chain's CDR3 is CATSRTGSDQPQHF. Written as DNA, the CDR3 is TGTGCCACCAGCAGGACAGGGTCGGATCAGCCCCAGCATTTT. The genes are TRBV15 and TRBJ1-5, with TRBD1 identical over 7 bases. Germline V gene sequence: CDR1 LNHNV, CDR2 YYDKDF (reference sequence). The J segment lost 5 bases and the V segment lost 3 bases, leaving 4 bases of the junction unmatched. The CDR3 length is 14 residues.

The V call is TRBV9, the J call TRBJ2-5; 8 bases fit TRBD2. The germline CDR1 and CDR2 sequences are SGDLS and YYNGEE. This CDR3 is built from 15 residues. J gave up 2 bases and V 0 bases, and 3 bases lay outside the gene matches. The CDR3 loop reads CASSVATGGQETQYF. Here the CDR3 DNA reads TGTGCCAGCAGCGTAGCAACGGGGGGGCAAGAGACCCAGTACTTC.

The rearrangement links TRBV19 to TRBJ2-5; 7 bases are shared with TRBD2. Germline values: CDR1 LNHDA, CDR2 SQIVND (reference sequence). The CDR3 consists of 16 residues. With V trimmed by 2 bases and J by 4 bases, 10 bases remained unmatched. The CDR3 DNA is TGTGCCAGTAGTATAATCTCATGGGGGGGTGGAGAGACCCAGTACTTC. It codes for CASSIISWGGGETQYF.

J is TRBJ1-6 and V is TRBV28; D possibly corresponds to TRBD1 (6 bases). This CDR3 region has 14 residues. CDR1 and CDR2 from the germline V gene are MDHEN and SYDVKM. Trimming shortened V by 2 bases and J by 7 bases, and 9 bases separated the two germline ends. CDR3 in amino acids: CASSLEQGNSPLHF. For the CDR3, the DNA is TGTGCCAGCAGTTTAGAACAGGGCAATTCACCCCTCCACTTT.

This chain uses TRBV5-4 with TRBJ2-3; 8 positions match TRBD2. From germline, CDR1 is SGHNT and CDR2 YYREEE (reference sequence). Trimming cost V 0 bases and J 5 bases; bases outside gene matches: 14. The CDR3 is 18 amino acids. The CDR3 sequence is CASSLDGGPGGAKDTQYF. CDR3 in DNA: TGTGCCAGCAGCTTGGACGGGGGGCCGGGAGGGGCGAAAGATACGCAGTATTTT.

CDR3 sequence: CASSVAGPEGYTF. CDR3 DNA: TGTGCCAGCAGCGTAGCAGGGCCTGAGGGCTACACCTTC. The V call is TRBV9, the J call TRBJ1-2; D is perhaps TRBD1 (5 bases). V was trimmed by 0 bases and J by 8 bases, leaving 11 bases between them. Germline-derived CDR1 and CDR2 are SGDLS and YYNGEE. This CDR3 has 13 residues.

The V and J genes are TRBV11-3 and TRBJ2-7, with D uncertain. The CDR3 sequence is 13 residues long. The V end lost 4 bases, the J end lost 3 bases, and 10 bases lay between the germline ends. Germline loops: CDR1 SGHNT, CDR2 YENEEA. The CDR3 DNA reads TGTGCCAGCAGCTCGGGTCCGAGCTACGAGCAGTACTTC. Translation: CASSSGPSYEQYF. Full variable domain (rest looked up from reference TRBV11-3 and TRBJ2-7): EAGVVQSPRYKIIEKKQPVAFWCNPISGHNTLYWYLQNLGQGPELLIRYENEEAVDDSQLPKDRFSAERLKGVDSTLKIQPAELGDSAVYLCASSSGPSYEQYFGPGTRLTVT.

This clone came up a few times. The rearrangement uses TRBV13 and TRBJ2-7; D possibly corresponds to TRBD1 (5 bases). The CDR3 has 12 residues. Trimming pared 4 bases from V and 4 bases from J, leaving 8 bases between. Per germline, CDR1 PRHDT and CDR2 FYEKMQ (reference sequence). The CDR3 here is CASSSTAYEQYF. The CDR3 DNA reads TGTGCCAGCAGCTCGACAGCATACGAGCAGTACTTC.